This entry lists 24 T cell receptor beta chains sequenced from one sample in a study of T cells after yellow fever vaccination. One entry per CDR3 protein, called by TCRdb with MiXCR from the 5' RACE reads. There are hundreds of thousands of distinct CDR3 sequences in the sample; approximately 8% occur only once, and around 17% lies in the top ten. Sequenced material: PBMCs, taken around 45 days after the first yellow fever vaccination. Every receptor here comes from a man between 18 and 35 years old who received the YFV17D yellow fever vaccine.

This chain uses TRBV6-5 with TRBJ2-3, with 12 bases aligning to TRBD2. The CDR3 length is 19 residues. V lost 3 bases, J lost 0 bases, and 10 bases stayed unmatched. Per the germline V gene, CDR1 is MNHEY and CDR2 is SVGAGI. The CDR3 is CASSYDPSSGGASTDTQYF. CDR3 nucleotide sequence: TGTGCCAGCAGTTATGACCCCTCTAGCGGGGGGGCTAGCACAGATACGCAGTATTTT.

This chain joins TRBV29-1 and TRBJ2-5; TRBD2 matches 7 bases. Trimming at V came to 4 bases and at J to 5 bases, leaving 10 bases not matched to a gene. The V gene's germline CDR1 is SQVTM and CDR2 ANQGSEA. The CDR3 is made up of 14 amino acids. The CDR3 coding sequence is TGCAGCGTTGTCCTAATGGGGGGGGTCGAGACCCAGTACTTC. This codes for CSVVLMGGVETQYF.

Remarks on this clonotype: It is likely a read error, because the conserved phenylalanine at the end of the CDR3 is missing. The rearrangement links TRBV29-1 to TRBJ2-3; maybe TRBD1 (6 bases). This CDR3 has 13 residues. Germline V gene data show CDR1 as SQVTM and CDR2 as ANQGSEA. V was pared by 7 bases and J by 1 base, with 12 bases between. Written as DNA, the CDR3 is TGCAGCGGCCAGGGGAGAGGCACAGATACGCAGTATTAT. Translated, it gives CSGQGRGTDTQYY.

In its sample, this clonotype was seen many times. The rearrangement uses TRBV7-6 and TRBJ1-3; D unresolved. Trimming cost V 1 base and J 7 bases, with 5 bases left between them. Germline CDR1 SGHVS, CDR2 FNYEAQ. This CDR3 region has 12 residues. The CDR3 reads CASSLVPNTIYF. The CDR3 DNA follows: TGTGCCAGCAGCTTAGTCCCGAACACCATATATTTT.

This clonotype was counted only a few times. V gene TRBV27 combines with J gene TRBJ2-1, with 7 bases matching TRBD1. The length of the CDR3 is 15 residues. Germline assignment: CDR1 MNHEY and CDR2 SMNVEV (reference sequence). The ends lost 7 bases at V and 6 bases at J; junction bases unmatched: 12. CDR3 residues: CASIQGTARGNEQFF. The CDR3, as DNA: TGTGCCAGCATCCAAGGGACAGCTCGCGGCAATGAGCAGTTCTTC.

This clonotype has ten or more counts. The CDR3 DNA is TGTGCCACCAGCACAGTGAACACTGAAGCTTTCTTT. As protein: CATSTVNTEAFF. This sequence joins TRBV15 and TRBJ1-1; D ambiguous. Germline lookup yields CDR1 LNHNV and CDR2 YYDKDF (reference sequence). CDR3 length: 12 residues. The V end was cut by 4 bases, the J end by 0 bases, with 3 bases between.

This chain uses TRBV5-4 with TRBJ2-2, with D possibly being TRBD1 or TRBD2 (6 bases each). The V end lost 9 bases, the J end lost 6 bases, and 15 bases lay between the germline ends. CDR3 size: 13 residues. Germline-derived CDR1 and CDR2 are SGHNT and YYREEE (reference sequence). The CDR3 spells CATRGQGAGELFF. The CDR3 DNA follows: TGTGCCACCCGGGGGCAGGGTGCCGGGGAGCTGTTTTTT.

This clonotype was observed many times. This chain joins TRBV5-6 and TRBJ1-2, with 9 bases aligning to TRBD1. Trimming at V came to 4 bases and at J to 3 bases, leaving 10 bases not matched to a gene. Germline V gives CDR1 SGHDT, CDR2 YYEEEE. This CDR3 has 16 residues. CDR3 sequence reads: CASSPPLTGGYYGYTF. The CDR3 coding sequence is TGTGCCAGCAGCCCCCCCCTTACAGGGGGCTACTATGGCTACACCTTC.

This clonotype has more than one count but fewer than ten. CDR3 amino acids: CASIYSWDRRELPNTAFF. As DNA, the CDR3 is TGTGCCAGCATCTACTCTTGGGACAGGCGCGAACTGCCGAATACTGCGTTTTTT. The chain employs TRBV28 and TRBJ1-4; 8 bases align to TRBD1. The length of the CDR3 is 18 residues. J gave up 16 bases and V 7 bases, and 29 bases lay outside the gene matches. Germline values: CDR1 MDHEN, CDR2 SYDVKM.

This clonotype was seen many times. CDR3 loop: CASSWDPNMGDRYTF. The CDR3 coding sequence is TGTGCCAGCAGCTGGGACCCCAACATGGGAGATCGCTACACCTTC. The J gene is TRBJ1-2, the V gene TRBV5-6, with D possibly being TRBD1 (5 bases). V was trimmed by 3 bases and J by 9 bases, leaving 21 bases between them. The CDR3 consists of 15 residues. Germline CDR1 and CDR2: SGHDT and YYEEEE.

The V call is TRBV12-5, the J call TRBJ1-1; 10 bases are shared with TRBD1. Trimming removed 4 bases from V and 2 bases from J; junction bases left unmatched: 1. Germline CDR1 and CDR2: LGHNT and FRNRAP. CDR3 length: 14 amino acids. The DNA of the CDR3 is TGTGCTAGTGGTTGGGACAGGGGAAACACTGAAGCTTTCTTT. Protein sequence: CASGWDRGNTEAFF. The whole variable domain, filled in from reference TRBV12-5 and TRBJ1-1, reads DARVTQTPRHKVTEMGQEVTMRCQPILGHNTVFWYRQTMMQGLELLAYFRNRAPLDDSGMPKDRFSAEMPDATLATLKIQPSEPRDSAVYFCASGWDRGNTEAFFGQGTRLTVV.

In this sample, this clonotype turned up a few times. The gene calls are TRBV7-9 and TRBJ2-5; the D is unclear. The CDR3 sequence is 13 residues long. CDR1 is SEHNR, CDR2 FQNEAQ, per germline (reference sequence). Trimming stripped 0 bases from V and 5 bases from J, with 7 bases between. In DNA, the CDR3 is TGTGCCAGCAGCTTAGCTGGGTTTGAGACCCAGTACTTC. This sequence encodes CASSLAGFETQYF.

CDR3 sequence (DNA): TGTGCCAGCAGTTACTCGGGCCCGAGGAACACCGGGGAGCTGTTTTTT. It translates to CASSYSGPRNTGELFF. The chain is built from TRBV6-5 and TRBJ2-2; D is ambiguous. With 0 bases removed from V and 1 base from J, the gap between germline ends came to 9 bases. The germline V gene has CDR1 MNHEY and CDR2 SVGAGI. CDR3 size: 16 residues.

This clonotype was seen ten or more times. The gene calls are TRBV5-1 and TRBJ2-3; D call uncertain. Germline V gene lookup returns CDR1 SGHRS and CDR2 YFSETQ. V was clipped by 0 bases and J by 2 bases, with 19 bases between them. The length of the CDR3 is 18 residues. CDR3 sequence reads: CASSLAIHSDPATDTQYF. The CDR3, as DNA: TGCGCCAGCAGCTTGGCCATTCACTCCGACCCAGCCACAGATACGCAGTATTTT.

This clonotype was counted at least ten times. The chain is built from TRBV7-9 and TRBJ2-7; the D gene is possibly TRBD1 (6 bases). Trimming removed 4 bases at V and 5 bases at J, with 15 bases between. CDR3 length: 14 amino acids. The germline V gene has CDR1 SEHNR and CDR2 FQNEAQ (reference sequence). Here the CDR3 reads CASSSRDTENEQYF. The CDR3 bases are TGTGCCAGCAGCTCCAGGGACACGGAAAACGAGCAGTACTTC.

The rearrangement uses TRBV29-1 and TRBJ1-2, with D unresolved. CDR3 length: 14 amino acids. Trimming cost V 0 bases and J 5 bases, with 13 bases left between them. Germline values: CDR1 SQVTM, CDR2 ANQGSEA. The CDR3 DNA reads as TGCAGCGTTGAAGAGAAAGGTCGAAAATATGGCTACACCTTC. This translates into CSVEEKGRKYGYTF.

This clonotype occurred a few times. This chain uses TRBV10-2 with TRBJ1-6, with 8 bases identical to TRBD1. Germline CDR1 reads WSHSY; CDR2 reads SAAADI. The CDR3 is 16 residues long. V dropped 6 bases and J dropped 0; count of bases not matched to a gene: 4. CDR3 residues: CASRTGVRSYNSPLHF. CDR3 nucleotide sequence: TGCGCCAGCAGGACAGGGGTTCGCTCCTATAATTCACCCCTCCACTTT.

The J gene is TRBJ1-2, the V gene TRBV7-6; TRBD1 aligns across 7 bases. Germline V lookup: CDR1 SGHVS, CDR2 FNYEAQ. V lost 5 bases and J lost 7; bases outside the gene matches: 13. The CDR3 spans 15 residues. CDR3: CASSREGGEFGGYTF. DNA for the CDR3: TGTGCCAGCAGCCGAGAAGGGGGCGAGTTTGGTGGCTACACCTTC.

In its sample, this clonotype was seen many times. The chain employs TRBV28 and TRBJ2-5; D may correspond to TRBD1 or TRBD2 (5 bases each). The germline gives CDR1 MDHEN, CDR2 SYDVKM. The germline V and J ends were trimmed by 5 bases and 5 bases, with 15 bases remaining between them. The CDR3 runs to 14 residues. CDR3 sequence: CASSRGHARETQYF. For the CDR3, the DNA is TGTGCCAGCAGTCGGGGCCACGCCCGGGAGACCCAGTACTTC.

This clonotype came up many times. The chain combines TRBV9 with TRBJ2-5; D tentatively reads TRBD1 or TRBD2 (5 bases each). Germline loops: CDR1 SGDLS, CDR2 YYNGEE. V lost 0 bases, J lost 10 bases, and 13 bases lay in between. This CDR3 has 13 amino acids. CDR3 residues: CASSVDERGGQYF. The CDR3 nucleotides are TGTGCCAGCAGCGTAGATGAGAGGGGTGGCCAGTACTTC.

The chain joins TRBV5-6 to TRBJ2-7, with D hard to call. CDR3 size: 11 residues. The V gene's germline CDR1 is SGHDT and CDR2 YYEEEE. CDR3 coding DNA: TGTGTCAGCAGCTTGGGTTACGAGCAGTACGTC. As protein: CVSSLGYEQYV.

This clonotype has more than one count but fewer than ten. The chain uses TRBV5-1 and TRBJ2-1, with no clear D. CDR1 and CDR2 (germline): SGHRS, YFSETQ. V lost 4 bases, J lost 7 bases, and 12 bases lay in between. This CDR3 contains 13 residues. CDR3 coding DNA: TGCGCCAGCAGCCCCGACTCGCAGAATGAGCAGTTCTTC. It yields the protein CASSPDSQNEQFF.

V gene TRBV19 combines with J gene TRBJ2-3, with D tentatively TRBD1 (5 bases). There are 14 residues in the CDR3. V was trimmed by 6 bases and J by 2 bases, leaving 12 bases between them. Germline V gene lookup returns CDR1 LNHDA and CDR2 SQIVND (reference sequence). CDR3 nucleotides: TGTGCCAGTAGGGACACATCTAACACAGATACGCAGTATTTT. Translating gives CASRDTSNTDTQYF.

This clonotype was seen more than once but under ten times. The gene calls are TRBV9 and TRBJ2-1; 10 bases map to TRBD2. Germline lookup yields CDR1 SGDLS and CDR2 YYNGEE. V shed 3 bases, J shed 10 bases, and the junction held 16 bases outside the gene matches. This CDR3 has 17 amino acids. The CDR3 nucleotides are TGTGCCAGCAGCGCCGTAGAAAGAGGAGCGGGGGGGCGGGAGCAGTTCTTC. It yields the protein CASSAVERGAGGREQFF. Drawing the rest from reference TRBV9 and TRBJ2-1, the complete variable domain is DSGVTQTPKHLITATGQRVTLRCSPRSGDLSVYWYQQSLDQGLQFLIQYYNGEERAKGNILERFSAQQFPDLHSELNLSSLELGDSALYFCASSAVERGAGGREQFFGPGTRLTVL.